This TCR beta chain was sequenced in a study of beta chain features in type 1 diabetes. A CD45RO/CCR7/CD25/CD127/CD95/CD27 panel sorted naive, central memory, regulatory and stem cell-like memory CD4+ cells. Study results and caveats: TCRB CDR3s were moderately but significantly shorter in Type 1 diabetes patients in all four CD4+ subsets. Any HLA type influence on TCRB rearrangement was left unresolved here.

Details on this clone: Its cognate antigen is unknown.

Isolated RNA was reverse transcribed in full, so expressed TCRB transcripts were sequenced. Assay: immunoSEQ multiplex PCR; the TCRdb copy retains only in-frame clones and omits some. The sample yields approximately 44,000 clones, roughly 70% seen once. Germline assignment: CDR1 LNHDA and CDR2 SQIVND (reference sequence). The CDR3 runs to 16 residues. V was shortened by 3 bases and J by 7 bases, with 16 bases between the two germline ends. Sequenced: Tregs from blood. The chain combines TRBV19 with TRBJ1-6; unclear D gene. This TCR came from a woman between 18 and 29 years old with type 1 diabetes. CDR3 region: CASSMPRPPGNSPLHF. The DNA of the CDR3 is TGTGCCAGTAGTATGCCTCGGCCCCCCGGGAATTCACCCCTCCACTTT.